This T cell receptor (beta chain) was documented in a study of blood T cell repertoires in COVID-19. Study as a whole: Both acute and convalescent COVID-19 samples were obtained from the United States, Italy and Spain. T cells, B-cell-depleted T cells, or PBMCs supplied cDNA or gDNA.

Per the original methods: Amplification of reference gene primers was used by the study to estimate nucleated cell counts. Assay: immunoSEQ multiplex PCR; the TCRdb copy retains only in-frame clones and omits some. The V and J calls and the clone size are those of that table, but D and trimming were determined from the DNA. The sample lists around 700,000 clones, about 87% occurring once. The CDR3 consists of 17 residues. Germline V lookup: CDR1 MGHRA, CDR2 YSYEKL. Unmatched junction bases numbered 5, after V lost 2 bases and J lost 4 bases. This TCR was recovered from a woman between 18 and 29 years old with acute or convalescent COVID-19. Sequenced sample: peripheral blood. The chain links TRBV4-1 to TRBJ2-2; 12 nucleotides agree with TRBD2. This CDR3 reads CASSQLAGGQTTGELFF. The CDR3 coding sequence is TGCGCCAGCAGCCAACTAGCGGGGGGGCAGACCACCGGGGAGCTGTTTTTT.